A selection of T cell receptor beta chains follows, all from one sample in a study of identical twins. MiXCR, applied by TCRdb to the 5' RACE reads, yields one record per CDR3 protein. This sample has hundreds of thousands of distinct CDR3 sequences, with roughly a quarter found just once. These records were also assigned to another study, of T cells expressing NK-cell markers.

The sample taken for sequencing was CD4+ T cells sorted from blood. These TCRs come from a woman in her late teens or twenties in good health. The conserved cysteine and the conserved F or W are not part of the CDR3 here.

cdr3_length	j_call	v_call	cdr3_aa
13	TRBJ2-3	TRBV20-1	SARDLAGSTDTQY
10	TRBJ2-6	TRBV20-1	SATPGANVLT
11	TRBJ2-1	TRBV20-1	SASIPGSNEQF
14	TRBJ2-7	TRBV3-1	ASSQGGPRQHYEQY
14	TRBJ2-2	TRBV7-2	ASSLLAGPNTGELF
13	TRBJ2-5	TRBV6-1	ASSPTSGRSETQY
11	TRBJ1-1	TRBV2	ASSLRDGREAF
13	TRBJ2-5	TRBV7-7	ASSSGTNFQETQY
12	TRBJ2-5	TRBV3-1	ASSQFQAPGTQY
11	TRBJ1-1	TRBV7-2	ASRSQAGTEAF
15	TRBJ2-4	TRBV18	ASSLTTASRRVNIQY
13	TRBJ2-1	TRBV7-6	ASSGMGGLTNEQF
11	TRBJ1-1	TRBV10-3	AISVDKNTEAF
10	TRBJ2-7	TRBV5-1	ASSLVVGEQY
11	TRBJ2-7	TRBV20-1	SATLQAVYEQY
12	TRBJ1-1	TRBV5-1	ASRARGPGTEAF
14	TRBJ2-1	TRBV6-2/TRBV6-3	ASRTTSGEYYNEQF
10	TRBJ1-2	TRBV9	ASSKQLYGYT
14	TRBJ2-1	TRBV12-3/TRBV12-4	ASSLSGQIPYNEQF
13	TRBJ2-7	TRBV11-2	ASSLMGREANEQY
10	TRBJ2-7	TRBV2	ATRQISYEQY
12	TRBJ2-3	TRBV10-2	ASSGWGLTDTQY
12	TRBJ2-7	TRBV6-1	ASSASQNTYEQY
9	TRBJ2-5	TRBV2	ASALQETQY
13	TRBJ2-1	TRBV6-1	ASRISGIHGDEQF
13	TRBJ2-7	TRBV15	ATSRDLAKSYEQY
10	TRBJ1-1	TRBV7-9	ASSPLGEGTF
12	TRBJ2-7	TRBV9	ASSVGQGVYEQY
17	TRBJ2-1	TRBV24-1	ATSDTTGTDSQSYNEQF
12	TRBJ2-5	TRBV7-8	ASSRGQLQETQY
13	TRBJ1-1	TRBV7-2	ASSFGNRVNTEAF
11	TRBJ2-1	TRBV7-9	ASSSQWGHEQF